This TCR beta chain was obtained from a study of blood T cell repertoires in COVID-19. Study-level background: The United States, Italy and Spain provided the acute and convalescent COVID-19 samples. PBMCs, B-cell-depleted T cells, or T cells provided the cDNA or gDNA that made up the material.

Original methodology: The assay estimated nucleated cells by amplifying reference gene primers. TCRdb's table, derived via immunoSEQ multiplex PCR, lists solely in-frame clones and lacks some. From that table come the V and J calls and clone size; the DNA was used to work out D and trimming. In the table there are around 250,000 clones, approximately 90% of which are singletons. Germline V gene lookup returns CDR1 SGHNT and CDR2 YYREEE (reference sequence). This CDR3 comprises 15 residues. About this clone: A much larger clonotype is one base distant, so this may be a read error.

The receptor's source is a man younger than 45 who had recovered from COVID-19. This chain uses TRBV5-4 with TRBJ1-3, with a possible D match to TRBD1 (5 bases). Sequenced sample: peripheral blood. CDR3 sequence: CASSRKTDSRNTIYF. In DNA form, the CDR3 reads TGTGCCAGCAGCCGAAAGACAGACTCTAGAAACACCATATATTTT.